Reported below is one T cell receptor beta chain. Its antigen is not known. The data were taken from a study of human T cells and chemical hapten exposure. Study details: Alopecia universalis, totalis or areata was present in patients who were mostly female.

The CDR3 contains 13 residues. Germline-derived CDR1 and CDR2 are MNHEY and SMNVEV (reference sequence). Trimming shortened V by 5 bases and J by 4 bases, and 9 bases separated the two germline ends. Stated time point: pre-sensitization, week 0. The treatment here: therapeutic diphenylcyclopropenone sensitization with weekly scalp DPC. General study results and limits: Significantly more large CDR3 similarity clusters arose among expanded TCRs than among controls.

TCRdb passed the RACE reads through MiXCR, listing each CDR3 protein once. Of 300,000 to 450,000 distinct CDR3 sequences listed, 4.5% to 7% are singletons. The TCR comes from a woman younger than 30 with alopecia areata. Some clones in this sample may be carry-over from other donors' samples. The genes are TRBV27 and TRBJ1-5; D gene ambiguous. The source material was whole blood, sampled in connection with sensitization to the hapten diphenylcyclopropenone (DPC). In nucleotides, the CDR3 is TGTGCCAGCAGTCTAAAGTGGAATCAGCCCCAGCATTTT. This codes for CASSLKWNQPQHF.